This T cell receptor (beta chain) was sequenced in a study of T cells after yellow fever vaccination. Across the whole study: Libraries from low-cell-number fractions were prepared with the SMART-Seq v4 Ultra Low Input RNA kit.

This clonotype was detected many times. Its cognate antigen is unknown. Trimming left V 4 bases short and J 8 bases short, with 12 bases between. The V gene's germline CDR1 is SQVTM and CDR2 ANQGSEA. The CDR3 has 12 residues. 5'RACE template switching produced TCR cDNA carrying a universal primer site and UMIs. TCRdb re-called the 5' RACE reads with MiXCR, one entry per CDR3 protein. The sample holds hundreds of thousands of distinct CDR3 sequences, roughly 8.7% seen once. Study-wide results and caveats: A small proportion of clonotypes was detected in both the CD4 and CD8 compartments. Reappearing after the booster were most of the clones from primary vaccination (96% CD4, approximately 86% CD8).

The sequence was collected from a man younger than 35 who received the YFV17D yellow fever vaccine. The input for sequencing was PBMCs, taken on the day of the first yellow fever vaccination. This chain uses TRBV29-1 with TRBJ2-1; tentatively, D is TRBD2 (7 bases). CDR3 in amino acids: CSVAGGPHEQFF. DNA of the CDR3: TGCAGCGTTGCCGGGGGGCCCCATGAGCAGTTCTTC.